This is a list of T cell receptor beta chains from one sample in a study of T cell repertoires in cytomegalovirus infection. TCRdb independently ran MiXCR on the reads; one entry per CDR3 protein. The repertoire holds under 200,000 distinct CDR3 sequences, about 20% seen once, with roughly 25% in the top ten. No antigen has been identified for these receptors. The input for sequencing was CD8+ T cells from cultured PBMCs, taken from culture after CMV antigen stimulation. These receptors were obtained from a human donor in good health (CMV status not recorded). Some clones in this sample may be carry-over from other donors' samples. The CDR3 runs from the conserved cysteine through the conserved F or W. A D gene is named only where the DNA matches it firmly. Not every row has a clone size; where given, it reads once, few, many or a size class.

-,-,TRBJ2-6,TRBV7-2,TGTGCCAGCAGCTTGGGCTTAGGAACCTCTGGGGCCAACGTCCTGACTTTC,CASSLGLGTSGANVLTF
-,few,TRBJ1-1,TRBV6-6,TGTGCCAGCAGTTACCCCGGGCCGAACACTGAAGCTTTCTTT,CASSYPGPNTEAFF
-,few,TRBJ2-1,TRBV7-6,TGTGCCAGCAGCTTACTCTCCGAAAGGCCGTACAATGAGCAGTTCTTC,CASSLLSERPYNEQFF
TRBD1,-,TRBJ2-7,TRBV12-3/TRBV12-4,TGTGCCAGCAGTTCTAGGACAGGGGCGCGACTAGCTCTTACCTACGAGCAGTACTTC,CASSSRTGARLALTYEQYF
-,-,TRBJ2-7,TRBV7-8,TGTGCCAGCAGCACTCGGACGGGGACCCCCTACGAGCAGTACTTC,CASSTRTGTPYEQYF
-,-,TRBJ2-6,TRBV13,TGTGCCAGCAAAGGTTCATGGGGACCTGGGGCCAACGTCCTGACTTTC,CASKGSWGPGANVLTF
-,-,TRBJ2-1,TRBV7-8,TGTGCCAGCAGCCCAAGGTCGGGGGGCAACAATGAGCAGTTCTTC,CASSPRSGGNNEQFF
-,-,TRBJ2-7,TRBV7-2,TGTGCCAGCAGCTTAGTCCAGGAATACTCCTACGAGCAGTACTTC,CASSLVQEYSYEQYF
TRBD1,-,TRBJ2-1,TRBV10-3,TGTGCTACCCAGGGGACAGGGTATGCTGAGCAGTTCTTC,CATQGTGYAEQFF
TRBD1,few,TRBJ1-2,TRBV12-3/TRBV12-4,TGTGCCAGCAGCTCTTACGGACAGGCCTATGGCTACACCTTC,CASSSYGQAYGYTF
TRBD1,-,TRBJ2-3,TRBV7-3,TGTGCCAGCAGCTTAGGACCCTCCACAGGGGGCACGGATACGCAGTATTTT,CASSLGPSTGGTDTQYF
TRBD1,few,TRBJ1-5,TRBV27,TGTGCCAGCAGTCCAGGGACAGGGTACAATCAGCCCCAGCATTTT,CASSPGTGYNQPQHF
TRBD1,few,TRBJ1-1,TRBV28,TGTGCCAGCCCGACAGGGACTGAAGCTTTCTTT,CASPTGTEAFF
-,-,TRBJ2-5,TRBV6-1,TGTGCCAGCAGTTACATGACAGAAGAGACCCAGTACTTC,CASSYMTEETQYF
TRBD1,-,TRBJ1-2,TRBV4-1,TGCGCCAGCAGCTGGGACAGGGCCAACTATGGCTACACCTTC,CASSWDRANYGYTF
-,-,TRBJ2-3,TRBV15,TGTGCCACCAGCGAGACTAGTCCGGATACGCAGTATTTT,CATSETSPDTQYF
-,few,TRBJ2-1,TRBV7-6,TGTGCCAGCAGCCCGGAGAAGAGCTCCTACAATGAGCAGTTCTTC,CASSPEKSSYNEQFF
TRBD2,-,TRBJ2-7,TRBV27,TGTGCCAGCAGTTCCGGGACTAGCGGCTCCTACGAGCAGTACTTC,CASSSGTSGSYEQYF
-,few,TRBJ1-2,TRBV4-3,TGCGCCAGCAGCCAAGATAAGGGGTTTGTCTATGGCTACACCTTC,CASSQDKGFVYGYTF
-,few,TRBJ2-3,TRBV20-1,TGCAGTGCTACAGGGACTGGCACAGATACGCAGTATTTT,CSATGTGTDTQYF
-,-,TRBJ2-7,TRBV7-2,TGTGCCAGCAGCTTAGAGGTGACCTCCTACGAGCAGTACTTC,CASSLEVTSYEQYF
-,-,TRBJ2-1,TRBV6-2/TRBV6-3,TGTGCCAGCAGTTACGGAGGGGTGGATGAGCAGTTCTTC,CASSYGGVDEQFF
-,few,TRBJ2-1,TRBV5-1,TGCGCCAGCAGCTTGGACCAAAAGCAGTTCTTC,CASSLDQKQFF
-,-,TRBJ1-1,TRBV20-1,TGCAGTGCTGGGGGGGGTGGGATAACTGAAGCTTTCTTT,CSAGGGGITEAFF
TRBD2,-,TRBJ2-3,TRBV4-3,TGCGCCAGCAGCCAAGAGGAGCGGGGGTGGACAGATACGCAGTATTTT,CASSQEERGWTDTQYF
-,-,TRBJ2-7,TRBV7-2,TGTGCCAGCAGCTTAGGGGCAGGCCTATCCTACGAGCAGTACTTC,CASSLGAGLSYEQYF
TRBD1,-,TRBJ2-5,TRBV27,TGTGCCAGCTCCGCCCCGAGGACAGGGGAAGAGACCCAGTACTTC,CASSAPRTGEETQYF
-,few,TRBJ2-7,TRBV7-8,TGTGCCAGCAGCTTCAACCCCACAGACAGGCCACTCTCCTACGAGCAGTACTTC,CASSFNPTDRPLSYEQYF
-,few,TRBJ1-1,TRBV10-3,TGTGCCATCAGGATCGGGGACACTAACACTGAAGCTTTCTTT,CAIRIGDTNTEAFF
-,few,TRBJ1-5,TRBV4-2,TGTGCCAGCAGCCAAGGGGCCTTAGAACGAAGCAATCAGCCCCAGCATTTT,CASSQGALERSNQPQHF
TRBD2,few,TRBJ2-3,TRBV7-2,TGTGCCAGCAGCTACACTAGCGGGGGCGCAGATACGCAGTATTTT,CASSYTSGGADTQYF
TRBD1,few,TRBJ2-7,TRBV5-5,TGTGCCAGCAGCTTGAGCCGGACAGGGGAGACTTACGAGCAGTACTTC,CASSLSRTGETYEQYF
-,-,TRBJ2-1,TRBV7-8,TGTGCCAGCAGCCACCCGACAGACTCCTACAATAAGCAGTTCTTC,CASSHPTDSYNKQFF
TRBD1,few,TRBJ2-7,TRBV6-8,TGTGCCAGCAGTTACTCTAACCAGGGGGCCGAGTACGAGCAGTACTTC,CASSYSNQGAEYEQYF
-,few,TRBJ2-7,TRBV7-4,TGTGCCAGCAGCCGCGGGGTTACCTACGAGCAGTACTTC,CASSRGVTYEQYF
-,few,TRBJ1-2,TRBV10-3,TGTGCCATCAGTGAGCGGACGGTTAACTATGGCTACACCTTC,CAISERTVNYGYTF
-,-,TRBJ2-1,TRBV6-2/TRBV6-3,TGTGCCAGCAGTTCCGTTGGAGGGGGCTACAATGAGCAGTTCTTC,CASSSVGGGYNEQFF
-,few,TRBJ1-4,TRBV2,TGTGCCAGCAGTGTATGGGGAGGAACTAATGAAAAACTGTTTTTT,CASSVWGGTNEKLFF
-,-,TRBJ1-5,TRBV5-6,TGTGCCAGCAGCCACGATGGTTCTCCCCAGCATTTT,CASSHDGSPQHF
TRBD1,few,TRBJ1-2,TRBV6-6,TGTGCCGTCTTTCTCCCCGCCACCCAGACAGGGTACTATGGCTACACCTTC,CAVFLPATQTGYYGYTF